One and the same sample provided the 31 T cell receptor beta chains below, sequenced in a study of shared clonotypes between healthy human individuals (dated by TCRdb to 2018 to 2020). CD8 naive samples were CD45RO-negative cells positively selected for CCR7, giving a CD45RA+CCR7+ population that excluded TemRA cells. The method behind the library was the immunoSEQ multiplex PCR assay. TCRdb retrieved this table from immuneACCESS and kept in-frame rearrangements only. Not all clones are present; in checked studies, unresolved V genes account for under half, and no reason is known for the remainder. The sample yields more than 2 million clones; 85% to 95% were counted once. The ten largest account for approximately 1.7% of the sample. What was sequenced was naive CD8+ T cells from PBMCs. Taken with the paper, the label for cell subset or site translates to: CD45RA+CCR7+. Source of these receptors: a man between 18 and 35 years old in good health. Some clones in this sample may be carry-over from other donors' samples.

The V and J genes are TRBV29-1 and TRBJ2-5; maybe TRBD2 (6 bases). The J call could be wrong; TRBJ2-7 is a better fit for the DNA end. Germline CDR1 and CDR2: SQVTM and ANQGSEA. This CDR3 has 15 amino acids. CDR3 in amino acids: CSVEDPRDSYYEQYF. Here the CDR3 DNA reads TGCAGCGTTGAAGACCCCCGGGACTCCTACTACGAGCAGTACTTC.

The gene calls are TRBV4-3 and TRBJ1-2; D may be TRBD1 (6 bases). Per the germline V gene, CDR1 is LGHNA and CDR2 is YSLEER. This CDR3 has 15 residues. V gave up 2 bases and J gave up 4 bases, with 14 bases separating them. CDR3 sequence (DNA): TGCGCCAGCAGCCAACGGGGGCAATACGCCTATGGCTACACCTTC. This translates into CASSQRGQYAYGYTF.

This chain joins TRBV28 and TRBJ2-3, with 9 bases aligning to TRBD1. J gave up 2 bases and V 3 bases, and 9 bases lay outside the gene matches. This CDR3 is built from 17 residues. Germline CDR1 reads MDHEN; CDR2 reads SYDVKM. The DNA for the CDR3 is TGTGCCAGCAGTTTGGCTCTGGGACAGGGAAACACAGATACGCAGTATTTT. It translates to CASSLALGQGNTDTQYF.

V and J are TRBV2 and TRBJ2-7; either TRBD1 or TRBD2 may supply D (5 bases each). This CDR3 region has 15 residues. V lost 5 bases, J lost 1 base, and 15 bases lay in between. Germline CDR1 and CDR2: SNHLY and FYNNEI. The CDR3, as DNA: TGTGCCAGCAGTTCGGGGCAGGGTGATTCCTACGAGCAGTACTTC. This gives the protein CASSSGQGDSYEQYF. The whole variable domain, filled in from reference TRBV2 and TRBJ2-7, reads EPEVTQTPSHQVTQMGQEVILRCVPISNHLYFYWYRQILGQKVEFLVSFYNNEISEKSEIFDDQFSVERPDGSNFTLKIRSTKLEDSAMYFCASSSGQGDSYEQYFGPGTRLTVT.

The chain combines TRBV5-1 with TRBJ1-1; a possible D gene is TRBD1 (6 bases). The V gene's germline CDR1 is SGHRS and CDR2 YFSETQ. The V end lost 3 bases, the J end lost 4 bases, and 16 bases lay between the germline ends. The CDR3 covers 15 residues. The DNA of the CDR3 is TGCGCCAGCAGCTCCGAGGGGGGGCGGACCACTGAAGCTTTCTTT. Translated: CASSSEGGRTTEAFF.

The chain is built from TRBV9 and TRBJ2-7; 9 bases match TRBD1. The CDR3 is 14 amino acids. The J segment lost 7 bases and the V segment lost 4 bases, leaving 9 bases of the junction unmatched. Germline loops: CDR1 SGDLS, CDR2 YYNGEE. CDR3 sequence (DNA): TGTGCCAGCAGCCCCCGGGACAGGGTGGGAGAGCAGTACTTC. It codes for CASSPRDRVGEQYF.

J is TRBJ2-7 and V is TRBV27; TRBD2 aligns across 8 bases. The germline V gene encodes CDR1 MNHEY and CDR2 SMNVEV (reference sequence). The CDR3 runs to 14 residues. The V gene end was trimmed by 3 bases and the J gene end by 4 bases; junction bases not matched to a gene: 5. CDR3 DNA: TGTGCCAGCAGTTTTACGCCTAGCGGGTACGAGCAGTACTTC. Translation: CASSFTPSGYEQYF.

This chain links TRBV4-1 with TRBJ1-2, with 12 bases identical to TRBD1. Germline-derived CDR1 and CDR2 are MGHRA and YSYEKL. This CDR3 has 16 amino acids. V gave up 1 base and J gave up 8 bases; unmatched junction bases: 8. For the CDR3, the DNA is TGCGCCAGCAGCCAAGGGCGGGGACAGGGGGCTGAGGGCTACACCTTC. Encoded protein: CASSQGRGQGAEGYTF.

The gene calls are TRBV10-2 and TRBJ1-2; possibly TRBD1 for D (5 bases). Trimming stripped 0 bases from V and 5 bases from J, with 13 bases between. The germline V gene has CDR1 WSHSY and CDR2 SAAADI. The CDR3 runs to 15 residues. The CDR3 DNA reads as TGCGCCAGCAGTGAGTCGATCAGGGCCTCATATGGCTACACCTTC. Residues: CASSESIRASYGYTF.

This clone has just one count. This chain links TRBV7-8 with TRBJ2-6; D remains unclear. Germline V lookup: CDR1 SGHVS, CDR2 FQNEAQ. The CDR3 runs to 15 residues. The V gene lost 0 bases and the J gene lost 0 bases, with 3 bases spanning the gap. In nucleotides, the CDR3 is TGTGCCAGCAGCTTAGCCGTCTCTGGGGCCAACGTCCTGACTTTC. Protein product: CASSLAVSGANVLTF.

The rearrangement links TRBV27 to TRBJ2-1, with 7 bases identical to TRBD1. Trimming removed 2 bases from V and 2 bases from J; junction bases left unmatched: 3. The CDR3 runs 15 residues. The germline CDR1 and CDR2 sequences are MNHEY and SMNVEV (reference sequence). The CDR3: CASSLRQGTYNEQFF. DNA of the CDR3: TGTGCCAGCAGTTTAAGACAGGGCACCTACAATGAGCAGTTCTTC.

This clone was found once. The chain recombines TRBV27 with TRBJ2-4; a possible D gene is TRBD2 (6 bases). Trimming took off 6 bases at V and 4 bases at J, with 16 bases between the two ends. CDR3 length equals 15 residues. Per germline, CDR1 MNHEY and CDR2 SMNVEV (reference sequence). CDR3 loop: CASSPFGSGKNIQYF. CDR3 bases: TGTGCCAGCAGCCCTTTTGGTAGCGGAAAAAACATTCAGTACTTC.

The chain uses TRBV7-8 and TRBJ2-7; 10 nucleotides align to TRBD2. There are 15 residues in the CDR3. The V gene end was trimmed by 4 bases and the J gene end by 9 bases; junction bases not matched to a gene: 12. The germline V gene has CDR1 SGHVS and CDR2 FQNEAQ. CDR3 nucleotides: TGTGCCAGCAGCTGGGGGACTAGCGAGACGAGAGTGCAGTACTTC. Its protein is CASSWGTSETRVQYF.

The chain recombines TRBV6-5 with TRBJ2-2, with 9 bases that match TRBD1. Losses at the gene ends were 8 bases for V and 0 bases for J; bases not matched to a gene: 1. CDR1 MNHEY and CDR2 SVGAGI come from the germline V gene. The CDR3 is made up of 14 amino acids. The CDR3 nucleotides are TGTGCCAGCGGGACAGGGCCGAACACCGGGGAGCTGTTTTTT. As protein: CASGTGPNTGELFF.

Concerning this clone: Other DNA sequences of this sample code for an identical CDR3. The V call is TRBV9, the J call TRBJ2-2, with D possibly matching TRBD1 (5 bases). The CDR3 extends over 16 amino acids. V was pared by 0 bases and J by 2 bases, with 11 bases between. Germline V lookup: CDR1 SGDLS, CDR2 YYNGEE. CDR3 in DNA: TGTGCCAGCAGCGTAGATGGCAGGGCCAACACCGGGGAGCTGTTTTTT. Protein: CASSVDGRANTGELFF.

The chain uses TRBV7-6 and TRBJ2-7; D might be TRBD1 (5 bases). Trimming left V 5 bases short and J 0 bases short, with 14 bases between. Germline lookup yields CDR1 SGHVS and CDR2 FNYEAQ. CDR3 length equals 15 residues. CDR3 amino acids: CASSQAWGPSYEQYF. The CDR3 bases are TGTGCCAGCAGCCAAGCGTGGGGCCCCTCCTACGAGCAGTACTTC.

The chain combines TRBV27 with TRBJ2-7, with 8 bases matching TRBD2. After removal of 5 bases from V and 0 bases from J, the junction contained 6 bases not matched to a gene. There are 15 residues in the CDR3. Germline CDR1 is MNHEY and CDR2 is SMNVEV (reference sequence). DNA for the CDR3: TGTGCCAGCAGTATGTCTAGCGGGCTCTCCTACGAGCAGTACTTC. Translated, it gives CASSMSSGLSYEQYF.

J is TRBJ2-7 and V is TRBV14; 7 positions agree with TRBD2. Germline V gene data show CDR1 as SGHDN and CDR2 as FVKESK. The CDR3 has 15 residues. V lost 4 bases, J lost 5 bases, and 11 bases stayed unmatched. CDR3 region: CASSPEGTTPHEQYF. CDR3 DNA sequence: TGTGCCAGCAGCCCGGAAGGGACTACCCCCCACGAGCAGTACTTC. The full variable domain, completed using reference TRBV14 and TRBJ2-7, is EAGVTQFPSHSVIEKGQTVTLRCDPISGHDNLYWYRRVMGKEIKFLLHFVKESKQDESGMPNNRFLAERTGGTYSTLKVQPAELEDSGVYFCASSPEGTTPHEQYFGPGTRLTVT.

The rearrangement uses TRBV28 and TRBJ2-4, with 9 bases fitting TRBD2. Germline loops: CDR1 MDHEN, CDR2 SYDVKM. This CDR3 has 17 amino acids. V lost 6 bases and J lost 1; bases outside the gene matches: 10. CDR3 nucleotide sequence: TGTGCCAGCAGCCCGCAGAGCAGCGGGGGGGCCAAAAACATTCAGTACTTC. As protein: CASSPQSSGGAKNIQYF. Combining the CDR3 with reference TRBV28 and TRBJ2-4 gives the whole variable domain DVKVTQSSRYLVKRTGEKVFLECVQDMDHENMFWYRQDPGLGLRLIYFSYDVKMKEKGDIPEGYSVSREKKERFSLILESASTNQTSMYLCASSPQSSGGAKNIQYFGAGTRLSVL.

This sequence joins TRBV6-4 and TRBJ1-2; D is undetermined. Germline values: CDR1 MRHNA, CDR2 SNTAGT. Trimming left V 4 bases short and J 0 bases short, with 9 bases between. The CDR3 spans 14 residues. CDR3 amino acids: CASSADGSNYGYTF. The CDR3 nucleotides are TGTGCCAGCAGTGCGGACGGTTCTAACTATGGCTACACCTTC.

The chain couples TRBV2 to TRBJ2-5, with 13 bases identical to TRBD2. The CDR3 is 16 residues long. Germline trimming cut 6 bases from V and 5 bases from J; bases unmatched to any gene: 9. The germline V gene has CDR1 SNHLY and CDR2 FYNNEI. CDR3 bases: TGTGCCAGCAGACTAATACCGGGACTAGCGGGGGAGACCCAGTACTTC. It yields the protein CASRLIPGLAGETQYF.

This chain links TRBV4-3 with TRBJ2-1; D is unclear. V was trimmed by 3 bases and J by 10 bases, leaving 7 bases between them. Germline values: CDR1 LGHNA, CDR2 YSLEER. The CDR3 covers 11 residues. As DNA, the CDR3 is TGCGCCAGCAGCCACCCCTCCGAGCAGTTCTTC. Translation: CASSHPSEQFF.

Only one count was recorded for this clone. V usage is TRBV28 and J usage is TRBJ2-7, with unresolved D. In germline, CDR1 is MDHEN, CDR2 SYDVKM. The CDR3 runs 14 residues. The ends were cut back, 4 bases at V and 0 bases at J, with 10 bases in the middle. CDR3 protein: CASSWIVGSYEQYF. CDR3 coding DNA: TGTGCCAGCAGTTGGATAGTCGGCTCCTACGAGCAGTACTTC. The complete variable domain, with remaining parts taken from reference TRBV28 and TRBJ2-7, reads DVKVTQSSRYLVKRTGEKVFLECVQDMDHENMFWYRQDPGLGLRLIYFSYDVKMKEKGDIPEGYSVSREKKERFSLILESASTNQTSMYLCASSWIVGSYEQYFGPGTRLTVT.

The chain carries TRBV29-1 and TRBJ2-2, with 7 bases matching TRBD2. V shed 0 bases, J shed 6 bases, and the junction held 4 bases outside the gene matches. Germline CDR1 and CDR2: SQVTM and ANQGSEA. This CDR3 has 14 amino acids. The CDR3 bases are TGCAGCGTTGAAGAACGGGGGGTAGCCGGGGAGCTGTTTTTT. Translating it yields CSVEERGVAGELFF.

The genes are TRBV29-1 and TRBJ2-5; D is unresolved. CDR1 and CDR2 (germline): SQVTM, ANQGSEA. This CDR3 is 12 amino acids long. The V end was cut by 4 bases, the J end by 5 bases, with 11 bases between. The CDR3 reads CSVVSRMETQYF. The CDR3 DNA follows: TGCAGCGTTGTTTCGCGGATGGAGACCCAGTACTTC. The variable domain in full, completed from reference TRBV29-1 and TRBJ2-5, reads SAVISQKPSRDICQRGTSLTIQCQVDSQVTMMFWYRQQPGQSLTLIATANQGSEATYESGFVIDKFPISRPNLTFSTLTVSNMSPEDSSIYLCSVVSRMETQYFGPGTRLLVL.

The gene calls are TRBV2 and TRBJ2-2; 12 bases fit TRBD2. V lost 3 bases and J lost 8; bases outside the gene matches: 4. This CDR3 contains 15 residues. CDR1 SNHLY and CDR2 FYNNEI come from the germline V gene. CDR3 in amino acids: CASSDRLAGAGELFF. The DNA for the CDR3 is TGTGCCAGCAGTGACAGACTAGCGGGAGCTGGGGAGCTGTTTTTT. Looking up the rest from reference TRBV2 and TRBJ2-2 gives the full variable domain: EPEVTQTPSHQVTQMGQEVILRCVPISNHLYFYWYRQILGQKVEFLVSFYNNEISEKSEIFDDQFSVERPDGSNFTLKIRSTKLEDSAMYFCASSDRLAGAGELFFGEGSRLTVL.

The chain is built from TRBV28 and TRBJ2-7; 8 nucleotides match TRBD1. Germline loops: CDR1 MDHEN, CDR2 SYDVKM. J gave up 2 bases and V 3 bases, and 9 bases lay outside the gene matches. The CDR3 has 16 amino acids. CDR3 sequence: CASSLRRQGPPYEQYF. CDR3 in DNA: TGTGCCAGCAGTTTGCGAAGACAGGGGCCCCCCTACGAGCAGTACTTC.

V is TRBV2 and J is TRBJ1-1; D is uncertain. V shed 3 bases and J shed 0 bases, with 11 bases lying between them. The V gene's germline CDR1 is SNHLY and CDR2 FYNNEI. The CDR3 length is 15 residues. The CDR3 DNA follows: TGTGCCAGCAGTGACGATTGGAGAATGAACACTGAAGCTTTCTTT. Encoded protein: CASSDDWRMNTEAFF.

V usage is TRBV7-3 and J usage is TRBJ2-5; TRBD1 might be the D (5 bases). From germline, CDR1 is SGHTA and CDR2 FQGTGA. Trimming pared 8 bases from V and 5 bases from J, leaving 18 bases between. The CDR3 runs to 14 residues. CDR3 amino acids: CASGHPGSSETQYF. CDR3 coding DNA: TGTGCCAGCGGACATCCGGGCTCTTCGGAGACCCAGTACTTC.

This clone was recorded once. The chain joins TRBV6-1 to TRBJ1-2; D gene ambiguous. The CDR3 extends over 15 amino acids. CDR1 is MNHNS, CDR2 SASEGT, per germline. V was clipped by 0 bases and J by 2 bases, with 10 bases between them. In DNA, the CDR3 is TGTGCCAGCAGTGAAGCCCGTGCGGCGAACTATGGCTACACCTTC. Protein sequence: CASSEARAANYGYTF.

The rearrangement links TRBV29-1 to TRBJ2-1, with D tentatively TRBD1 (6 bases). CDR3 length equals 11 residues. CDR1 is SQVTM, CDR2 ANQGSEA, per germline. Deletions cut 4 bases from V and 8 bases from J, with 9 bases between. Here the CDR3 reads CSVVGGDEQFF. In DNA form, the CDR3 reads TGCAGCGTTGTTGGGGGCGATGAGCAGTTCTTC.